Included here is one T cell receptor beta chain sequence, with context. Antigen unknown. This CDR3 has 13 residues. Germline V lookup: CDR1 LNHDA, CDR2 SQIVND (reference sequence). Trimming removed 7 bases at V and 4 bases at J, with 10 bases between. Researchers ran the PCR with 60 Vbeta and 13 Jbeta primers. This table comes from immunoSEQ multiplex PCR, and its TCRdb copy is limited to in-frame clones, with some not included. Of fewer than 150,000 clones listed, about four fifths are singletons. This sample is drawn from a study of cytomegalovirus exposure and HLA in healthy donors. Notes on the study in general: It was around 160 TCR beta chains that were listed as cytomegalovirus-associated.

The chain links TRBV19 to TRBJ2-2; D perhaps matches TRBD1 (6 bases). The sequence derives from a man aged 30 to 39 in good health and CMV-seronegative. Sequencing input: PBMCs. CDR3 region: CASTEGGTGELFF. DNA of the CDR3: TGTGCCAGTACGGAAGGGGGCACCGGGGAGCTGTTTTTT.